A selection of T cell receptor beta chains follows, all from one sample in a study of CD8 T cell repertoires and HIV-1 epitope variants. Repertoires were generated with immunoSEQ multiplex PCR, while TCRdb's copy carries only in-frame clones and drops some. The sample contains under 100,000 clones, over 70% of which appear only once. The material sequenced was uncultured baseline CD8+ T cells from peripheral blood mononuclear cells (PBMCs). These receptors all come from a male donor with HIV. CDR3s include the opening cysteine and the closing phenylalanine or tryptophan.

v_gene	j_gene	CDR3aa
TRBV27	TRBJ2-7	CASSSTYEQYF
TRBV19	TRBJ1-5	CASTTGVSGQPQHF
TRBV6-5	TRBJ1-5	CASSYSQGADQPQHF
TRBV30	TRBJ1-2	CAWSSGVGGTF
TRBV6-1	TRBJ1-6	CASSEVDRGNSPLHF
TRBV6-5	TRBJ1-4	CASSFTGGREKLFF
TRBV7-8	TRBJ1-5	CASSLVPGNQPQHF
TRBV5-5	TRBJ2-1	CASSRRLAGGGQFF
TRBV30	TRBJ2-7	CAWGQGVAYEQYF
TRBV19	TRBJ2-7	CASSISGAEQYF
TRBV5-1	TRBJ2-5	CASSLGKLAEETQYF
TRBV5-1	TRBJ1-2	CASSLEDRYYGYTF
TRBV4-3	TRBJ1-5	CASSQVQGESQHF
TRBV7-2	TRBJ2-2	CASSPRGWTNTGELFF
TRBV2	TRBJ2-1	CASTTPSRNNEQFF
TRBV5-1	TRBJ2-5	CASSLVVAGSQGTQYF
TRBV9	TRBJ2-1	CASSSPGNEREQFF
TRBV7-8	TRBJ2-7	CASSSGTGDEQYF
TRBV28	TRBJ1-6	CASTHSQGAHSPLHF
TRBV27	TRBJ2-7	CASSDQGTYEQYF
TRBV19	TRBJ1-5	CASSITGFRGNQPQHF
TRBV28	TRBJ1-1	CASSLNGGRNTEAFF
TRBV7-7	TRBJ2-3	CASSLVRADTQYF
TRBV6-1	TRBJ2-3	CASSGVLAATDTQYF
TRBV6-5	TRBJ2-7	CASSYVGQGNEQYF
TRBV30	TRBJ2-7	CAGRRDTVSYEQYF
TRBV28	TRBJ1-2	CASSLPGGVKDYTF
TRBV5-4	TRBJ2-5	CASSFGGGAGETQYF
TRBV7-8	TRBJ2-7	CASSSVVNGTYEQYF
TRBV19	TRBJ2-7	CASSFASGSYEQYF
TRBV5-1	TRBJ2-5	CASSFWGQLETQYF
TRBV11-2	TRBJ2-2	CASSFVVMTNTGELFF
TRBV7-6	TRBJ2-1	CASRKREGWNEQFF
TRBV6-5	TRBJ1-3	CASSPRSISGNTIYF
TRBV7-9	TRBJ1-1	CASSTRGGNTEAFF
TRBV4-1	TRBJ2-5	CASSPGLGLGTQYF
TRBV10-2	TRBJ1-4	CASSELGGANEKLFF
TRBV19	TRBJ2-1	CASSIRTSHHNEQFF
TRBV5-1	TRBJ1-4	CASSLGLLLGEKLFF
TRBV15	TRBJ2-5	CATSRDPLAGSSQYF
TRBV5-1	TRBJ2-5	CASSWDFQETQYF
TRBV7-9	TRBJ2-7	CASTRGDRDIYEQYF
TRBV5-1	TRBJ2-5	CASSFWGQNAGQETQYF
TRBV5-1	TRBJ1-5	CASSSGQGDQPQHF